The 30 T cell receptor beta chains below all came from one sample that was sequenced in a study of cytomegalovirus exposure and HLA in healthy donors. The primer mix had 60 Vbeta and 13 Jbeta primers. Here immunoSEQ multiplex PCR was the method, and the copy in TCRdb shows in-frame clones only, minus some. The data show around 190,000 clones, around 75% seen once. Sequenced sample: PBMCs. These receptors came from a female donor in good health and CMV-seronegative.

The chain carries TRBV5-5 and TRBJ1-1; 9 positions agree with TRBD1. The V segment lost 2 bases and the J segment 1 base; nucleotides outside the gene matches: 3. This CDR3 comprises 15 residues. The germline V gene has CDR1 SGHKS and CDR2 YYEKEE (reference sequence). The CDR3 loop is CASSFGQGRNTEAFF. The CDR3 coding sequence is TGTGCCAGCAGCTTTGGACAGGGGAGGAACACTGAAGCTTTCTTT.

The chain recombines TRBV30 with TRBJ1-2; TRBD1 matches 9 bases. The germline V gene has CDR1 GTSNPN and CDR2 SVGIG (reference sequence). J lost 4 bases, V lost 3 bases, and 15 bases had no gene match. CDR3 length: 17 amino acids. The CDR3 loop is CAWSETKGTGRIYGYTF. The CDR3 nucleotides are TGTGCCTGGAGCGAAACTAAGGGGACAGGGCGAATCTATGGCTACACCTTC.

This clone showed up just once. The genes are TRBV15 and TRBJ2-3; the match to TRBD2 covers 8 bases. After removal of 5 bases from V and 4 bases from J, the junction contained 23 bases not matched to a gene. Germline-derived CDR1 and CDR2 are LNHNV and YYDKDF (reference sequence). This CDR3 is 20 amino acids long. The CDR3 nucleotides are TGTGCCACCAGCGAGGTAGTTTATCGGGGGGGGCCAAATTTCCCAGATACGCAGTATTTT. Protein product: CATSEVVYRGGPNFPDTQYF.

The chain recombines TRBV5-1 with TRBJ1-2, with 7 bases identical to TRBD1. This CDR3 contains 14 residues. Germline loops: CDR1 SGHRS, CDR2 YFSETQ. Trimming took 5 bases from V and 2 from J; bases not matched to a gene: 6. This CDR3 is CASSPTTGNYGYTF. In nucleotides, the CDR3 is TGCGCCAGCAGTCCTACGACAGGGAACTATGGCTACACCTTC.

V and J are TRBV9 and TRBJ1-1; 11 bases are shared with TRBD1. J gave up 3 bases and V 4 bases, and 14 bases lay outside the gene matches. Looked up from germline, CDR1 is SGDLS and CDR2 is YYNGEE. The CDR3 is 18 residues long. This CDR3 reads CASSPRTGGEMEDTEAFF. CDR3 DNA: TGTGCCAGCAGCCCCCGGACAGGGGGCGAGATGGAGGACACTGAAGCTTTCTTT.

J is TRBJ2-7 and V is TRBV5-5; D is perhaps TRBD1 (6 bases). Trimming left V 4 bases short and J 2 bases short, with 10 bases between. The CDR3 extends over 13 amino acids. Germline V gene data show CDR1 as SGHKS and CDR2 as YYEKEE (reference sequence). CDR3 sequence reads: CASSTGTTYEQYF. The CDR3 nucleotides are TGTGCCAGCAGCACCGGGACAACCTACGAGCAGTACTTC.

The V gene is TRBV30, the J gene TRBJ2-1; the match to TRBD2 covers 12 bases. Germline V gene lookup returns CDR1 GTSNPN and CDR2 SVGIG (reference sequence). The CDR3 is made up of 17 amino acids. J gave up 0 bases and V 3 bases, and 6 bases lay outside the gene matches. The CDR3 DNA reads as TGTGCCTGGAGACGGACTAGCGGGATCCTCTCCTACAATGAGCAGTTCTTC. Translating it yields CAWRRTSGILSYNEQFF.

The chain combines TRBV29-1 with TRBJ1-1; no definite D call. With 4 bases removed from V and 4 bases from J, the gap between germline ends came to 4 bases. Germline values: CDR1 SQVTM, CDR2 ANQGSEA. The CDR3 runs to 10 residues. The DNA for the CDR3 is TGCAGCGTTGCAGTCACTGAAGCTTTCTTT. It yields the protein CSVAVTEAFF.

This clone was observed once. V usage is TRBV4-2 and J usage is TRBJ2-3; D possibly corresponds to TRBD2 (6 bases). CDR3 size: 14 residues. V was pared by 4 bases and J by 2 bases, with 10 bases between. The germline CDR1 and CDR2 sequences are LGHNA and YNFKEQ. The CDR3 sequence: CASSRGENTDTQYF. Written as DNA, the CDR3 is TGTGCCAGCAGCCGCGGGGAAAACACAGATACGCAGTATTTT.

This clone is termed medium-sized. The V call is TRBV21-1, the J call TRBJ1-1; the table calls TRBD1, which could not be checked here. TRBV21-1 is a known pseudogene. The CDR3 has 15 residues. CDR3 coding DNA: TGTGCCAGCAGCAAAGATGGCACCATGAACACTGAAGCTTTCTTT. Translation gives CASSKDGTMNTEAFF.

The rearrangement uses TRBV29-1 and TRBJ2-2; D is undetermined. There are 11 residues in the CDR3. Trimming shortened V by 7 bases and J by 3 bases, and 6 bases separated the two germline ends. In germline, CDR1 is SQVTM, CDR2 ANQGSEA. CDR3 sequence reads: CSARDTGELFF. CDR3 coding DNA: TGCAGCGCGAGAGACACCGGGGAGCTGTTTTTT.

This rearrangement joins TRBV5-1 to TRBJ1-1; D gene uncertain. The CDR3 runs 13 residues. Germline CDR1 reads SGHRS; CDR2 reads YFSETQ. The germline V and J ends were trimmed by 0 bases and 6 bases, with 9 bases remaining between them. For the CDR3, the DNA is TGCGCCAGCAGCTTGGAGCGCGGGGCTGAAGCTTTCTTT. It encodes CASSLERGAEAFF.

This chain joins TRBV27 and TRBJ2-5; 7 bases are a match to TRBD1. With the DNA end fitting TRBJ2-7 better, the J assignment may be wrong. CDR3 length equals 14 residues. Germline-derived CDR1 and CDR2 are MNHEY and SMNVEV (reference sequence). CDR3 protein: CASSQGQRRYEQYF. CDR3 bases: TGTGCCAGCAGTCAGGGACAGCGCCGCTACGAGCAGTACTTC.

V is TRBV6-5 and J is TRBJ1-4; TRBD1 matches at 8 bases. Germline V CDR1 and CDR2: MNHEY, SVGAGI. The trim removed 5 bases at V and 8 bases at J, leaving 4 bases unmatched. The CDR3 has 13 amino acids. The CDR3 coding sequence is TGTGCCAGCAGTAGGACAGGGATAGAAAAACTGTTTTTT. It translates to CASSRTGIEKLFF.

CDR3 bases: TGTGCCAGCACCCCGCGCGGGTCCCTCACCGGGGAGCTGTTTTTT. Its translation: CASTPRGSLTGELFF. The rearrangement uses TRBV6-6 and TRBJ2-2; a possible D gene is TRBD2 (5 bases). Trimming took 7 bases from V and 4 from J, leaving 16 bases between them. The CDR3 is 15 residues long. Germline V gives CDR1 MNHNY, CDR2 SVGAGI (reference sequence).

This chain joins TRBV28 and TRBJ1-4; D call uncertain. Germline CDR1 reads MDHEN; CDR2 reads SYDVKM. The CDR3 consists of 12 residues. Trimming shortened V by 2 bases and J by 5 bases, and 3 bases separated the two germline ends. This CDR3 is CASSLSNEKLFF. CDR3 DNA sequence: TGTGCCAGCAGTTTAAGCAATGAAAAACTGTTTTTT.

The rearrangement uses TRBV27 and TRBJ1-1; D is perhaps TRBD1 (5 bases). CDR1 MNHEY and CDR2 SMNVEV come from the germline V gene (reference sequence). The V gene lost 3 bases and the J gene lost 5 bases, with 13 bases spanning the gap. The CDR3 consists of 14 residues. The CDR3 region has the DNA TGTGCCAGCAGTTTTCGGGGGGGAGAAACTGAAGCTTTCTTT. Translation gives CASSFRGGETEAFF.

Written as DNA, the CDR3 is TGCGCCAGCAGCCGGGACAGCCCCTACGAGCAGTACTTC. Translation gives CASSRDSPYEQYF. The V call is TRBV5-1, the J call TRBJ2-7; 7 bases align to TRBD1. This CDR3 spans 13 amino acids. Germline V gene sequence: CDR1 SGHRS, CDR2 YFSETQ. Trimming removed 4 bases from V and 2 bases from J; junction bases left unmatched: 3.

The V gene is TRBV11-2, the J gene TRBJ1-2; no clear D. V was trimmed by 0 bases and J by 4 bases, leaving 12 bases between them. The CDR3 runs to 15 residues. In germline, CDR1 is SGHAT, CDR2 FQNNGV. CDR3 residues: CASSLEAGNAYGYTF. The CDR3, as DNA: TGTGCCAGCAGCTTAGAAGCCGGGAACGCCTATGGCTACACCTTC.

V gene TRBV6-5 combines with J gene TRBJ2-7; 8 bases fit TRBD1. The germline gives CDR1 MNHEY, CDR2 SVGAGI. Unmatched junction bases numbered 7, after V lost 6 bases and J lost 3 bases. This CDR3 is 14 amino acids long. CDR3 sequence reads: CASRGTGGFYEQYF. CDR3 bases: TGTGCCAGCAGAGGGACAGGAGGATTCTACGAGCAGTACTTC.

The V call is TRBV5-4, the J call TRBJ2-5, with D perhaps matching TRBD1 (6 bases). The CDR3 totals 15 residues. The V and J ends lost 3 bases and 5 bases respectively, with 17 bases between them. Germline assignment: CDR1 SGHNT and CDR2 YYREEE (reference sequence). DNA for the CDR3: TGTGCCAGCAGCTCGAGGCCAGGGGCGGGCGAGACCCAGTACTTC. Amino acid sequence: CASSSRPGAGETQYF.

CDR3 DNA sequence: TGTGCCAGCAGCGTAATGAGCGGGAATGGGAAAGATACGCAGTATTTT. Its protein is CASSVMSGNGKDTQYF. The chain combines TRBV9 with TRBJ2-3, with TRBD2 matching 7 bases. V lost 1 base, J lost 5 bases, and 10 bases stayed unmatched. CDR1 and CDR2 (germline): SGDLS, YYNGEE. The CDR3 is 16 amino acids. The complete variable domain, with remaining parts taken from reference TRBV9 and TRBJ2-3, reads DSGVTQTPKHLITATGQRVTLRCSPRSGDLSVYWYQQSLDQGLQFLIQYYNGEERAKGNILERFSAQQFPDLHSELNLSSLELGDSALYFCASSVMSGNGKDTQYFGPGTRLTVL.

The gene calls are TRBV27 and TRBJ2-1; tentatively, D is TRBD2 (5 bases). The CDR3 length is 16 residues. CDR1 MNHEY and CDR2 SMNVEV come from the germline V gene (reference sequence). V gave up 3 bases and J gave up 0 bases, with 12 bases separating them. The CDR3 sequence is CASSFSPGSSYNEQFF. As DNA, the CDR3 is TGTGCCAGCAGTTTCAGCCCTGGGAGCTCCTACAATGAGCAGTTCTTC.

J is TRBJ2-1 and V is TRBV11-2; 11 bases map to TRBD1. The CDR3 is 14 amino acids. Losses at the gene ends were 5 bases for V and 7 bases for J; bases not matched to a gene: 4. CDR1 is SGHAT, CDR2 FQNNGV, per germline. CDR3 nucleotide sequence: TGTGCCAGCAGCGGGACAGGGGGATCTAATGAGCAGTTCTTC. Protein: CASSGTGGSNEQFF.

There are a few counts of this clone. The chain recombines TRBV5-6 with TRBJ1-6; D possibly corresponds to TRBD1 (6 bases). The V end lost 0 bases, the J end lost 2 bases, and 12 bases lay between the germline ends. The CDR3 spans 17 residues. Germline assignment: CDR1 SGHDT and CDR2 YYEEEE. The CDR3 sequence is CASSLGQVLAYNSPLHF. The CDR3 bases are TGTGCCAGCAGCTTGGGACAGGTCTTGGCCTATAATTCACCCCTCCACTTT.

The chain recombines TRBV9 with TRBJ2-3; TRBD1 matches at 7 bases. Germline CDR1 is SGDLS and CDR2 is YYNGEE. After removal of 4 bases from V and 5 bases from J, the junction contained 7 bases not matched to a gene. The CDR3 length is 14 residues. The CDR3 nucleotides read TGTGCCAGCAGCATCACTAGGGGGCGAGATACGCAGTATTTT. It codes for CASSITRGRDTQYF.

CDR3 in DNA: TGTGCCAGCAGCTTAGGCTCAGGACAGTACAATGAGCAGTTCTTC. Its protein product is CASSLGSGQYNEQFF. This chain links TRBV7-9 with TRBJ2-1, with D maybe TRBD1 (6 bases). There are 15 residues in the CDR3. Trimming took off 1 base at V and 4 bases at J, with 11 bases between the two ends. Germline values: CDR1 SEHNR, CDR2 FQNEAQ (reference sequence).

This chain links TRBV7-9 with TRBJ2-7; 13 bases are a match to TRBD2. V was pared by 3 bases and J by 0 bases, with 5 bases of the junction left unmatched. This CDR3 comprises 17 residues. The germline gives CDR1 SEHNR, CDR2 FQNEAQ (reference sequence). CDR3 region: CASSLGTSGAISYEQYF. The CDR3 coding sequence is TGTGCCAGCAGCTTGGGGACTAGCGGGGCAATCTCCTACGAGCAGTACTTC. Drawing the rest from reference TRBV7-9 and TRBJ2-7, the complete variable domain is DTGVSQNPRHKITKRGQNVTFRCDPISEHNRLYWYRQTLGQGPEFLTYFQNEAQLEKSRLLSDRFSAERPKGSFSTLEIQRTEQGDSAMYLCASSLGTSGAISYEQYFGPGTRLTVT.

The J gene is TRBJ1-1, the V gene TRBV7-2, with no clear D. CDR1 and CDR2 from the germline V gene are SGHTA and FQGNSA. The ends were cut back, 5 bases at V and 5 bases at J, with 15 bases in the middle. This CDR3 is built from 14 residues. CDR3 DNA: TGTGCCAGCAGCCCAAGGATGATCAGGACTGAAGCTTTCTTT. As protein: CASSPRMIRTEAFF.

This clone was detected a few times. The chain is built from TRBV27 and TRBJ1-5; D ambiguous. Trimming took off 2 bases at V and 1 base at J, with 12 bases between the two ends. There are 16 residues in the CDR3. The germline gives CDR1 MNHEY, CDR2 SMNVEV (reference sequence). CDR3 nucleotide sequence: TGTGCCAGCAGTTTAGAGGGTAGGTGGAGCAATCAGCCCCAGCATTTT. Encoded protein: CASSLEGRWSNQPQHF.